This T cell receptor (beta chain) originates from a study of T-cell memory formation after mild COVID-19. Turning to this clonotype: What it recognizes is unknown.

5'RACE primed at constant segments yielded TCR alpha and TCR beta cDNA libraries bearing sample barcodes and UMIs. Each CDR3 protein gets one entry after TCRdb re-called the 5' RACE reads with MiXCR. This table holds around 510,000 distinct CDR3 sequences, about 20% found once. Study-wide results and limits: The finding that pre-infection memory included some responding clones suggested that cross-reactive memory joined. Clonal second-wave expansions that peaked on day 37 had unconfirmed SARS-CoV-2 specificity. CD4/CD8 balance held among clones contracting day 15 to 85, and later expanders leaned CD4+.

The TCR sequence derives from an adult woman who had mild COVID-19 (a few samples of this study predate the infection). Cell type and time point are not known. The sample comprised PBMCs or a T cell subset sorted from them (not recorded which).

CDR3 loop: CATKKGAPGGELFF. CDR3 nucleotides: TGTGCCACCAAGAAGGGGGCGCCTGGCGGGGAGCTGTTTTTT. The rearrangement uses TRBV12-3 or TRBV12-4 and TRBJ2-2; 7 positions agree with TRBD1. The junction had 12 bases not matched to a gene; V was cut back by 10 bases and J by 7 bases. This CDR3 is built from 14 residues.